Included here is one T cell receptor beta chain sequence, with context. Its specific antigen is unknown. Base qualities were left out, and no much larger clone turns up one base away. This entry is derived from a study of shared clonotypes between healthy human individuals (dated by TCRdb to the early 2020s). About the investigation overall: A few men and a couple of women, aged 18 to 49 years, made up the cohort. Blood TCR repertoires of a handful of healthy adults were deeply sequenced to estimate repertoire size and the extent of clonotype sharing between individuals. For each donor, CD4 naive and CD4 memory were each given three plates, CD8 naive was given two plates, and CD8 memory was given one plate. To increase sequencing depth and limit assay-specific biases, different laboratories used diverse techniques to prepare libraries and sequence TCR repertoires. Between about 0.85 and 10 billion PBMCs per donor were obtained by leukapheresis.

On the study overall, not on this receptor specifically: Sharing across a handful of donors was observed for approximately 5% of naive CD4, over 3% of naive CD8, roughly 2.4% of memory CD4, and less than 0.45% of memory CD8 clonotypes. Sampling was restricted to blood, and TCR repertoires in tissues likely differ from the TCR repertoires found in blood. Estimated clonotype richness was generally larger for naive than for memory subsets. Pairwise subsampling led to the expectation that sequencing depth would affect the degree of clonotype sharing among donors. Because the study included only a small number of donors, the genetic and exposure-history diversity represented was limited. Incomplete sequencing was indicated by rarefaction of sorted-subset datasets, despite the large sequencing depth. Clonotypes shared by all four sorted-subset donors showed higher generation probabilities than non-shared clonotypes.

V drops 4 bases and J drops 4 bases, leaving 13 bases in between. CDR1 is given as SGHKS and CDR2 as YYEKEE, both from the germline V gene (reference sequence). The CDR3 contains 14 residues, cysteine and phenylalanine counted. CDR3 DNA is the only sequence kept; it has 42 bases, read in frame from the first base. Healthy HIV-negative adults with no recently reported acute infections or vaccinations were included as donors. Only Caucasian adults living in Nashville, Tennessee, USA were represented among the donors. CD4+ T cells were enriched through magnetic negative selection, after which naive cells were positively selected on CD45RA and the remaining negative fraction served as the memory subset. After blood collection by leukapheresis, PBMCs were isolated using Ficoll-Histopaque density gradient centrifugation and then cryopreserved in the vapor phase of liquid nitrogen. Analytical flow cytometry was used to check the purity and quantity of every magnetically sorted T cell population. Genomic DNA was isolated from every sorted fraction and measured by UV absorbance on a Nanodrop 2000c.

Using the deep immunoSEQ assay, multiplex PCR amplified TCR CDR3 regions from genomic DNA. For each cell subset, the extracted genomic DNA was distributed evenly across all wells of several immunoSEQ 96-well plates, and each plate served as one replicate. For sorted subsets, each replicate PCR was loaded with about 200 ng genomic DNA, equivalent to 32,000 or so T cell genomes. Purified libraries were quantified with a Qubit 3.0 fluorometer, sized on a Bioanalyzer 2100, and re-quantified with the KAPA Library Quantification kit. Each immunoSEQ 96-well plate was sequenced on its own single-read 150-cycle Illumina NextSeq 550 flow cell. The authors processed their data as follows. The immunoSEQ output contained only junctional sequences without quality scores, so filtering could not match that applied to full-length reads. Sequences were annotated with PyIR, a Python wrapper for IgBLAST v1.9, using IMGT germline references to assign V/J genes and CDR3. Reads were filtered out if the reads had weak V/J assignments (E-value above 1e-6), no CDR3, stop codons, out-of-frame junctions, or ambiguous translated residues. V3J clonotypes were defined by identical inferred V gene, J gene, and CDR3 amino acid sequence. Percentage overlap between repertoires was computed as shared unique clonotypes divided by the size of the smaller repertoire. Richness of each repertoire was evaluated using RTK rarefaction, the Chao1 estimator, and Recon v2.1 estimates of unobserved clonotypes. Generation probabilities were computed with OLGA for all TCRbeta clonotypes obtained by the gDNA method from four donors. The source is immuneACCESS, and TCRdb retained only in-frame sequences with V and J called. Part of the clones is not carried over; for the studies checked, unresolved V genes explain less than half of this, and the remainder is unexplained. Clone size and the V and J calls come from that table; the DNA yielded D and trimming. Counted in this sample were fewer than 1.6 million clones; just under 99% of them appeared once. The ten largest account for 0.36% of the sample.

This clonotype was sampled from a man aged 25 to 40 in good health. The chain links TRBV5-5 with TRBJ2-3, and TRBD2 may be the D gene, going by 5 matching bases. The sample was naive CD4+ T cells sorted from blood. The cell subset or site label, read with the paper, signifies: CD45RA+ positively selected. CDR3 region: CASSGLVGADTQYF. The bases are TGTGCCAGCAGCGGGTTGGTCGGGGCAGATACGCAGTATTTT.